Below are 31 T cell receptor beta chains sequenced from a single sample in a study of persistence of HIV-infected CD4 T cells. Overlapping HIV-1 Gag 15-mer peptides at approximately 0.91 ug per peptide per mL were used. Memory cells lacking CD40L and CD69 with high CD45RO were sorted. Their antigen targets remain unknown. Sequencing used immunoSEQ version 4 in survey mode. Repertoires were generated with immunoSEQ multiplex PCR, while TCRdb's copy carries only in-frame clones and drops some. The sample includes about 36,000 clones, approximately 87% seen only once; the top ten take approximately 5.4%. The starting material was cultured CD4+ T cells from PBMCs, obtained from a patient who received antiretroviral therapy. These receptors all come from an adult with HIV. The donor label of this sample is uncertain.

The chain recombines TRBV6-1 with TRBJ2-2, with D uncertain. Germline CDR1 MNHNS, CDR2 SASEGT. This CDR3 region has 12 residues. Trimming stripped 3 bases from V and 4 bases from J, with 3 bases between. The CDR3 protein is CASSETTGELFF. As DNA, the CDR3 is TGTGCCAGCAGTGAGACCACCGGGGAGCTGTTTTTT.

The chain recombines TRBV2 with TRBJ2-3; D call uncertain. V dropped 6 bases and J dropped 2 bases, with 9 bases sitting between them. This CDR3 has 13 residues. Germline CDR1 SNHLY, CDR2 FYNNEI. This CDR3 reads CASRADITDTQYF. The CDR3 coding sequence is TGTGCCAGCAGAGCAGACATCACAGATACGCAGTATTTT.

The genes are TRBV7-3 and TRBJ2-3, with 10 bases matching TRBD1. V dropped 5 bases and J dropped 4; count of bases not matched to a gene: 15. This CDR3 region has 18 residues. Per germline, CDR1 SGHTA and CDR2 FQGTGA. The CDR3 protein is CASSTTLGTGEIPDTQYF. The CDR3 DNA reads as TGTGCCAGCAGCACCACTTTGGGGACAGGGGAGATTCCAGATACGCAGTATTTT.

This rearrangement joins TRBV7-3 to TRBJ1-5; TRBD1 matches 12 bases. The germline V gene has CDR1 SGHTA and CDR2 FQGTGA. With 1 base clipped from V and 2 bases from J, the junction kept 12 bases outside the gene matches. This CDR3 spans 20 amino acids. The CDR3, as DNA: TGTGCCAGCAGCTTAAGGGATCGGGGACAGGGGGCCTCCCGCAATCAGCCCCAGCATTTT. Translated, it gives CASSLRDRGQGASRNQPQHF. Variable domain in full (rest from reference TRBV7-3 and TRBJ1-5): GAGVSQTPSNKVTEKGKYVELRCDPISGHTALYWYRQSLGQGPEFLIYFQGTGAADDSGLPNDRFFAVRPEGSVSTLKIQRTERGDSAVYLCASSLRDRGQGASRNQPQHFGDGTRLSIL.

The chain joins TRBV25-1 to TRBJ1-6; D gene unclear. Germline CDR1 MGHDK, CDR2 SYGVNS. Trimming removed 7 bases from V and 5 bases from J, with 12 bases in between. The CDR3 runs to 14 residues. CDR3 in amino acids: CASTRATDNSPLHF. CDR3 sequence (DNA): TGTGCCAGCACCCGGGCGACGGATAATTCACCCCTCCACTTT.

The chain uses TRBV6-5 and TRBJ1-3; 7 bases map to TRBD1. The trim removed 5 bases at V and 2 bases at J, leaving 3 bases unmatched. This CDR3 has 14 residues. Germline V gives CDR1 MNHEY, CDR2 SVGAGI. The CDR3 DNA sequence: TGTGCCAGCAGTCCCGACAGGGCTGGAAACACCATATATTTT. It specifies CASSPDRAGNTIYF.

CDR3 protein: CASSARTSGGPYEQYF. The CDR3 bases are TGTGCCAGCAGTGCTAGGACTAGCGGGGGGCCTTACGAGCAGTACTTC. The chain combines TRBV6-1 with TRBJ2-7; TRBD2 aligns across 14 bases. With 4 bases clipped from V and 4 bases from J, the junction kept 6 bases outside the gene matches. The CDR3 extends over 16 amino acids. From germline, CDR1 is MNHNS and CDR2 SASEGT.

The gene calls are TRBV19 and TRBJ1-5; D unclear. CDR3 length equals 14 residues. Between the trimmed V and J ends, which lost 6 bases and 7 bases, there was a span of 16 bases. CDR1 and CDR2 (germline): LNHDA, SQIVND (reference sequence). CDR3 DNA: TGTGCCAGTAGAGACATCCCGGGAGGGCAGCCCCAGCATTTT. Protein: CASRDIPGGQPQHF.

This rearrangement joins TRBV2 to TRBJ2-5; 7 bases agree with TRBD1. Germline values: CDR1 SNHLY, CDR2 FYNNEI. Trimming at V came to 5 bases and at J to 1 base, leaving 7 bases not matched to a gene. This CDR3 has 15 amino acids. The CDR3 DNA is TGTGCCAGCAGTCGGACAGGCGCCCCCCAAGAGACCCAGTACTTC. Amino acids: CASSRTGAPQETQYF.

The V gene is TRBV4-1, the J gene TRBJ2-2, with D perhaps TRBD1 (6 bases). CDR3 size: 15 residues. Trimming removed 2 bases at V and 7 bases at J, with 14 bases between. CDR1 is MGHRA and CDR2 is YSYEKL in the germline V gene. The DNA of the CDR3 is TGCGCCAGCAGCCAATCGCCAGGGGCGGGCGGGGAGCTGTTTTTT. Translated, it gives CASSQSPGAGGELFF.

The chain carries TRBV4-1 and TRBJ1-4; 9 bases fit TRBD1. V was clipped by 1 base and J by 6 bases; unmatched bases: 6. The germline V gene encodes CDR1 MGHRA and CDR2 YSYEKL. The CDR3 is 16 amino acids. CDR3 amino acids: CASSQAWTGVHEKLFF. The CDR3 DNA sequence: TGCGCCAGCAGCCAAGCGTGGACAGGGGTGCATGAAAAACTGTTTTTT.

The CDR3 region has the DNA TGTGCCAGCAGTCTAAGAGGGACAATAGCTAACTATGGCTACACCTTC. Amino acid sequence: CASSLRGTIANYGYTF. The rearrangement links TRBV27 to TRBJ1-2, with a weak D call TRBD1 (6 bases). The CDR3 length is 16 residues. Germline CDR1 is MNHEY and CDR2 is SMNVEV (reference sequence). V was pared by 5 bases and J by 0 bases, with 16 bases between.

The chain joins TRBV7-2 to TRBJ2-3, with a possible D match to TRBD2 (5 bases). Germline V gene lookup returns CDR1 SGHTA and CDR2 FQGNSA. Between the trimmed V and J ends, which lost 1 base and 4 bases, there was a span of 15 bases. The CDR3 contains 16 residues. The CDR3 nucleotides read TGTGCCAGCAGCTTAGGGCTACTAGGGTTGGCAGATACGCAGTATTTT. Protein sequence: CASSLGLLGLADTQYF.

The chain employs TRBV3-1 (or the pseudogene TRBV3-2) and TRBJ2-2, with D perhaps TRBD1 or TRBD2 (5 bases each). The V gene lost 2 bases and the J gene lost 0 bases, with 10 bases spanning the gap. The CDR3 has 16 amino acids. CDR1 and CDR2 from the germline V gene are LGHDT and YNNKEL (reference sequence). CDR3 loop: CASSQRWGTNTGELFF. CDR3 bases: TGTGCCAGCAGCCAACGATGGGGGACGAACACCGGGGAGCTGTTTTTT.

This sequence joins TRBV7-9 and TRBJ1-1; no clear D. In germline, CDR1 is SEHNR, CDR2 FQNEAQ (reference sequence). V was clipped by 0 bases and J by 1 base, with 6 bases between them. The CDR3 has 14 residues. The CDR3 reads CASSLADGNTEAFF. CDR3 bases: TGTGCCAGCAGCTTAGCCGACGGGAACACTGAAGCTTTCTTT.

V and J are TRBV7-9 and TRBJ2-7; D gene ambiguous. Germline V gene lookup returns CDR1 SEHNR and CDR2 FQNEAQ (reference sequence). V lost 3 bases, J lost 3 bases, and 12 bases lay in between. The CDR3 is made up of 14 amino acids. The CDR3 spells CASSLSLDGYEQYF. In nucleotides, the CDR3 is TGTGCCAGCAGCTTGTCCCTGGACGGCTACGAGCAGTACTTC.

The chain joins TRBV7-3 to TRBJ2-3; TRBD2 matches at 9 bases. Per germline, CDR1 SGHTA and CDR2 FQGTGA. This CDR3 is built from 17 residues. The J segment lost 0 bases and the V segment lost 2 bases, leaving 6 bases of the junction unmatched. This CDR3 reads CASSLGLAGHSTDTQYF. CDR3 sequence (DNA): TGTGCCAGCAGCTTAGGGCTAGCGGGACACAGCACAGATACGCAGTATTTT.

The gene calls are TRBV7-9 and TRBJ2-3; a weak D match, TRBD1 (6 bases). Germline CDR1 is SEHNR and CDR2 is FQNEAQ (reference sequence). The V end was cut by 5 bases, the J end by 0 bases, with 9 bases between. This CDR3 has 14 amino acids. CDR3 in DNA: TGTGCCAGCAGCCCCAGGGGAAGCACAGATACGCAGTATTTT. It codes for CASSPRGSTDTQYF.

The gene calls are TRBV7-2 and TRBJ2-1; 9 nucleotides match TRBD2. CDR1 and CDR2 from the germline V gene are SGHTA and FQGNSA. This CDR3 region has 17 residues. Losses at the gene ends were 0 bases for V and 7 bases for J; bases not matched to a gene: 10. As DNA, the CDR3 is TGTGCCAGCAGCTTAGCTCCTCTGGCGGGGGGGCTAAATGAGCAGTTCTTC. Its translation: CASSLAPLAGGLNEQFF.

V gene TRBV9 combines with J gene TRBJ1-2, with unresolved D. This CDR3 contains 15 residues. Germline CDR1 SGDLS, CDR2 YYNGEE. V was cut by 0 bases and J by 4 bases, with 13 bases left in between. CDR3 residues: CASSVAGSNPYGYTF. The CDR3 nucleotides read TGTGCCAGCAGCGTAGCGGGGTCCAACCCCTATGGCTACACCTTC.

This chain joins TRBV19 and TRBJ2-7; 8 nucleotides match TRBD1. CDR3 length: 15 amino acids. Germline CDR1 reads LNHDA; CDR2 reads SQIVND (reference sequence). The V gene end was trimmed by 6 bases and the J gene end by 3 bases; junction bases not matched to a gene: 10. The CDR3 spells CASSPDREVRYEQYF. CDR3 coding DNA: TGTGCCAGTAGCCCGGACAGGGAAGTTCGCTACGAGCAGTACTTC.

The rearrangement links TRBV3-1 (or the pseudogene TRBV3-2) to TRBJ1-2; no clear D gene. The V end was cut by 8 bases, the J end by 8 bases, with 15 bases between. There are 12 residues in the CDR3. Germline CDR1 reads LGHDT; CDR2 reads YNNKEL (reference sequence). The CDR3 DNA reads as TGTGCCAGCGCCCAGGCCTTGCAAGGCTACACCTTC. Amino acids: CASAQALQGYTF.

J is TRBJ1-2 and V is TRBV9; the match to TRBD1 covers 7 bases. Germline V gene data show CDR1 as SGDLS and CDR2 as YYNGEE. The trim removed 2 bases at V and 2 bases at J, leaving 3 bases unmatched. The CDR3 is 14 amino acids. The CDR3 protein is CASSVQDRNYGYTF. CDR3 nucleotides: TGTGCCAGCAGCGTCCAGGACAGGAACTATGGCTACACCTTC. The full variable domain, in which reference TRBV9 and TRBJ1-2 provide the parts outside the CDR3, is DSGVTQTPKHLITATGQRVTLRCSPRSGDLSVYWYQQSLDQGLQFLIQYYNGEERAKGNILERFSAQQFPDLHSELNLSSLELGDSALYFCASSVQDRNYGYTFGSGTRLTVV.

The chain is built from TRBV29-1 and TRBJ2-7; unclear D gene. Trimming pared 7 bases from V and 3 bases from J, leaving 10 bases between. Germline assignment: CDR1 SQVTM and CDR2 ANQGSEA. The CDR3 has 11 amino acids. This chain's CDR3 is CSAFAHYEQYF. CDR3 nucleotide sequence: TGCAGCGCTTTCGCACACTACGAGCAGTACTTC.

The V and J genes are TRBV5-1 and TRBJ2-7, with TRBD2 matching 7 bases. The V segment lost 0 bases and the J segment 4 bases; nucleotides outside the gene matches: 4. The CDR3 consists of 14 residues. The germline V gene encodes CDR1 SGHRS and CDR2 YFSETQ. CDR3 bases: TGCGCCAGCAGCTTGGCCCCTAGCGGATACGAGCAGTACTTC. Its protein product is CASSLAPSGYEQYF.

This clone has only a few counts. The V gene is TRBV10-1, the J gene TRBJ2-3, with D uncertain. The V gene's germline CDR1 is WNHNN and CDR2 SYGVQD (reference sequence). V was shortened by 7 bases and J by 6 bases, with 5 bases between the two germline ends. The CDR3 has 10 amino acids. The CDR3 protein is CASKLDTQYF. CDR3 nucleotides: TGCGCCAGCAAGTTGGATACGCAGTATTTT.

This sequence joins TRBV21-1 and TRBJ1-2; the table's D call, TRBD1, was not checked against the DNA. TRBV21-1 is tagged as a pseudogene. The CDR3 is 17 residues long. The CDR3 here is CASSKPHRVPDIYGYTF. CDR3 in DNA: TGTGCCAGCAGCAAACCCCACAGGGTACCGGATATCTATGGCTACACCTTC.

This chain joins TRBV27 and TRBJ2-5; the D is unclear. The CDR3 contains 15 residues. The germline V and J ends were trimmed by 0 bases and 2 bases, with 10 bases remaining between them. Germline V gives CDR1 MNHEY, CDR2 SMNVEV (reference sequence). CDR3 sequence: CASSLSPIAQETQYF. The CDR3 nucleotides are TGTGCCAGCAGTTTATCCCCCATAGCACAAGAGACCCAGTACTTC.

The chain carries TRBV7-3 and TRBJ2-4; 9 positions agree with TRBD2. Trimming cost V 4 bases and J 7 bases; bases outside gene matches: 8. CDR1 is SGHTA, CDR2 FQGTGA, per germline. The CDR3 totals 15 residues. This CDR3 is CASSSPSGGLNIQYF. The CDR3 DNA reads TGTGCCAGCAGCTCCCCGAGCGGGGGGTTGAACATTCAGTACTTC.

This sequence joins TRBV4-1 and TRBJ2-2; 12 nucleotides match TRBD1. Germline V lookup: CDR1 MGHRA, CDR2 YSYEKL. V was pared by 3 bases and J by 1 base, with 6 bases of the junction left unmatched. The CDR3 totals 18 residues. The CDR3 reads CASSQPGTGGGNTGELFF. CDR3 DNA sequence: TGCGCCAGCAGCCAGCCCGGGACAGGGGGCGGGAACACCGGGGAGCTGTTTTTT.

The V call is TRBV18, the J call TRBJ1-6; D call uncertain. V lost 4 bases to trimming and J lost 0 bases, with 13 bases between them. Germline V gene sequence: CDR1 KGHSH, CDR2 LQKENI. The CDR3 contains 17 residues. The CDR3 DNA reads TGTGCCAGCTCACTTGACCCGCCAAGCTCCTATAATTCACCCCTCCACTTT. Its translation: CASSLDPPSSYNSPLHF. Complete variable domain (other parts from reference TRBV18 and TRBJ1-6): NAGVMQNPRHLVRRRGQEARLRCSPMKGHSHVYWYRQLPEEGLKFMVYLQKENIIDESGMPKERFSAEFPKEGPSILRIQQVVRGDSAAYFCASSLDPPSSYNSPLHFGNGTRLTVT.